The present entry profiles one TCR beta chain with its context. The data were obtained in a study of shared clonotypes between healthy human individuals. The overall study: Per-donor plates numbered three CD4 naive, three CD4 memory, two CD8 naive and one CD8 memory.

Measured with immunoSEQ multiplex PCR; TCRdb has only the in-frame clones, and not every one. The profile covers around 940,000 clones, with around 80% appearing a single time and approximately 1.5% taken by the ten largest. With V trimmed by 4 bases and J by 6 bases, 12 bases remained unmatched. Germline CDR1 is SGHNT and CDR2 is YYREEE (reference sequence). The CDR3 sequence is 16 residues long. The sequenced sample consisted of memory CD4+ T cells sorted from blood. The subset: CD45RA-negative fraction. J is TRBJ2-3 and V is TRBV5-4, with 9 bases matching TRBD2. The sequence was collected from a man aged 18 to 35 in good health. The CDR3 nucleotides read TGTGCCAGCAGCCCTCTCGGTTCTAGCGGGGTGGATACGCAGTATTTT. Encoded protein: CASSPLGSSGVDTQYF.